These 2 T cell receptor beta chains were all obtained from the same sample, sequenced in a study of shared clonotypes between healthy human individuals. The protocol was immunoSEQ multiplex PCR, while the TCRdb copy is restricted to in-frame clones and leaves out a portion. The repertoire holds approximately 88,000 clones, with approximately 70% as singletons. Sequences were obtained from memory CD8+ T cells sorted from blood. Subset specified: CD45RO+ cells pooled with CCR7-negative TemRA cells. These receptor sequences come from a man aged 25 to 40 in good health.

This chain uses TRBV19 with TRBJ2-7; a possible D gene is TRBD2 (6 bases). The CDR3 runs 13 residues. The germline gives CDR1 LNHDA, CDR2 SQIVND (reference sequence). The germline V and J ends were trimmed by 9 bases and 6 bases, with 18 bases remaining between them. CDR3: CASSRGYSGEQYF. The CDR3 DNA is TGTGCCAGCAGTCGGGGGTACTCGGGCGAGCAGTACTTC.

The chain employs TRBV29-1 and TRBJ2-7, with D perhaps TRBD2 (6 bases). The CDR3 covers 11 residues. Trimming removed 4 bases from V and 5 bases from J, with 9 bases in between. The germline gives CDR1 SQVTM, CDR2 ANQGSEA. The chain's CDR3 is CSVASGDEQYF. CDR3 in DNA: TGCAGCGTTGCCTCGGGGGACGAGCAGTACTTC.